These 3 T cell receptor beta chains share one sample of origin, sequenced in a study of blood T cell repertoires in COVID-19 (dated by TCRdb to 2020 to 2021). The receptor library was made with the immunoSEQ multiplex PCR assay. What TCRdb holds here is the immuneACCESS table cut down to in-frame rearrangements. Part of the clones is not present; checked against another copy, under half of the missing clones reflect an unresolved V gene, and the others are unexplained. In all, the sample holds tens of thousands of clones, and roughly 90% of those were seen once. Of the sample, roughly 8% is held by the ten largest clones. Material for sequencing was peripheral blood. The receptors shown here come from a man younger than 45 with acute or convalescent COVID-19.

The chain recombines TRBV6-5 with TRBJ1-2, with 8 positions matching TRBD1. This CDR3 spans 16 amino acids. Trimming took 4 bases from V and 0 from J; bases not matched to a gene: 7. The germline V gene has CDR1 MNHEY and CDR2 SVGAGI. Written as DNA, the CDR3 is TGTGCCAGCAGTTCAGACAGGGGATCTTCTAACTATGGCTACACCTTC. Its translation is CASSSDRGSSNYGYTF.

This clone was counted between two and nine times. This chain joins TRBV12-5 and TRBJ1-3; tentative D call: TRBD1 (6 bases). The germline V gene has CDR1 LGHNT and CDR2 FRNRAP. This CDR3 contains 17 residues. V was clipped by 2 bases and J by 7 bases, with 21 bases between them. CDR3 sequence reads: CASGLPAGGPFRNTIYF. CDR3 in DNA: TGTGCTAGTGGTTTGCCAGCGGGGGGGCCTTTTCGTAACACCATATATTTT.

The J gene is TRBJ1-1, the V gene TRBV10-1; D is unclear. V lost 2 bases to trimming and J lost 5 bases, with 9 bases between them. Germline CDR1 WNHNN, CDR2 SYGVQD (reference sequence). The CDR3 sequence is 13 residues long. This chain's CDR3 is CASSEAGETEAFF. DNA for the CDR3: TGCGCCAGCAGTGAGGCTGGGGAGACTGAAGCTTTCTTT.